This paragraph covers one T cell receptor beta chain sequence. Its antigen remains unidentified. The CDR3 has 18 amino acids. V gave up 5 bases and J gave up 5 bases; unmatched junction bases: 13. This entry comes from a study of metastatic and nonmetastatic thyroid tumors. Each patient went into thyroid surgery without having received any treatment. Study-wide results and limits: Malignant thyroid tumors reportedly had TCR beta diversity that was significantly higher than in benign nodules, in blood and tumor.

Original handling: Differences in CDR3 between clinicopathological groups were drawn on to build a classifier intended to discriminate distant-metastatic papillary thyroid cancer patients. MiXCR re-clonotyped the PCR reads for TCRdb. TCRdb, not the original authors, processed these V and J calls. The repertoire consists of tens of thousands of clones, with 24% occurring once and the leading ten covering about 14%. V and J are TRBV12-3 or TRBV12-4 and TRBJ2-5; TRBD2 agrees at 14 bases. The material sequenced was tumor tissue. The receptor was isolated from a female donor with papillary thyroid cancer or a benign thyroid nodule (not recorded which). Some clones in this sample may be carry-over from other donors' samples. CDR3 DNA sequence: TGTGCCAGCAGTCGGGTGGGACTAGCGGGAGACCCCAAGGAGACCCAGTACTTC. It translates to CASSRVGLAGDPKETQYF.